The 10 T cell receptor beta chains listed next were all sequenced from one sample in a study of T cell changes during pregnancy in multiple sclerosis. This table comes from immunoSEQ multiplex PCR, and its TCRdb copy is limited to in-frame clones, with some not included. The repertoire holds 35,000 to 50,000 clones, with about 89% as singletons. The sample in question was CD4+ T cells from peripheral blood mononuclear cells, obtained in the first trimester of pregnancy. Receptor source: a female donor with multiple sclerosis, enrolled in a pregnancy study.

This chain uses TRBV6-5 with TRBJ2-7, with 9 bases lining up with TRBD1. CDR1 is MNHEY, CDR2 SVGAGI, per germline. This CDR3 has 13 amino acids. V shed 6 bases, J shed 4 bases, and the junction held 4 bases outside the gene matches. The CDR3, as DNA: TGTGCCAGCAGGAACAGGGGGCTTTACGAGCAGTACTTC. Translated, it gives CASRNRGLYEQYF.

This chain uses TRBV27 with TRBJ2-7; the D gene is possibly TRBD2 (6 bases). This CDR3 region has 13 residues. Germline V CDR1 and CDR2: MNHEY, SMNVEV (reference sequence). Deletions cut 3 bases from V and 3 bases from J, with 9 bases between. The CDR3 here is CASSLTGGYEQYF. The CDR3 bases are TGTGCCAGCAGTTTGACCGGGGGCTACGAGCAGTACTTC.

The rearrangement joins TRBV27 to TRBJ2-1, with TRBD2 identical over 9 bases. The CDR3 length is 15 residues. Germline V gene data show CDR1 as MNHEY and CDR2 as SMNVEV (reference sequence). Trimming took 5 bases from V and 6 from J; bases not matched to a gene: 8. The CDR3 bases are TGTGCCAGCAGTCCGCCGGGACTAGCAATCAATGAGCAGTTCTTC. Protein product: CASSPPGLAINEQFF.

This chain connects TRBV18 to TRBJ1-3; no reliable D call. In germline, CDR1 is KGHSH, CDR2 LQKENI. This CDR3 region has 15 residues. V was clipped by 0 bases and J by 2 bases, with 8 bases between them. For the CDR3, the DNA is TGTGCCAGCTCACCACCGAGAGTAACTGGAAACACCATATATTTT. Translated, it gives CASSPPRVTGNTIYF.

This chain links TRBV7-2 with TRBJ2-3; 10 positions agree with TRBD2. The CDR3 is 17 residues long. V lost 2 bases and J lost 2; bases outside the gene matches: 7. Germline CDR1 is SGHTA and CDR2 is FQGNSA. In DNA form, the CDR3 reads TGTGCCAGCAGCTTAAATTCACTAGCGGGATACACAGATACGCAGTATTTT. Translating gives CASSLNSLAGYTDTQYF. The variable domain in full, completed from reference TRBV7-2 and TRBJ2-3, reads GAGVSQSPSNKVTEKGKDVELRCDPISGHTALYWYRQSLGQGLEFLIYFQGNSAPDKSGLPSDRFSAERTGGSVSTLTIQRTQQEDSAVYLCASSLNSLAGYTDTQYFGPGTRLTVL.

This sequence joins TRBV11-2 and TRBJ2-1; 10 bases are a match to TRBD2. The CDR3 runs 16 residues. V was pared by 5 bases and J by 7 bases, with 11 bases of the junction left unmatched. Germline CDR1 and CDR2: SGHAT and FQNNGV. The CDR3 DNA reads as TGTGCCAGCAGCCCGACCGGACTAGCGGATAGGAATGAGCAGTTCTTC. This gives the protein CASSPTGLADRNEQFF. The variable domain in full, with the rest retrieved from reference TRBV11-2 and TRBJ2-1, is EAGVAQSPRYKIIEKRQSVAFWCNPISGHATLYWYQQILGQGPKLLIQFQNNGVVDDSQLPKDRFSAERLKGVDSTLKIQPAKLEDSAVYLCASSPTGLADRNEQFFGPGTRLTVL.

The chain has TRBV2 and TRBJ1-5, with a possible D match to TRBD1 (5 bases). Germline CDR1 reads SNHLY; CDR2 reads FYNNEI. The CDR3 has 19 amino acids. V was clipped by 3 bases and J by 0 bases, with 21 bases between them. The CDR3 region has the DNA TGTGCCAGCAGTGACGATGGGGGGTTCCGAGGTCTTAGCAATCAGCCCCAGCATTTT. Its protein product is CASSDDGGFRGLSNQPQHF. Together with reference TRBV2 and TRBJ1-5, the CDR3 gives the full variable domain: EPEVTQTPSHQVTQMGQEVILRCVPISNHLYFYWYRQILGQKVEFLVSFYNNEISEKSEIFDDQFSVERPDGSNFTLKIRSTKLEDSAMYFCASSDDGGFRGLSNQPQHFGDGTRLSIL.

The chain links TRBV7-2 to TRBJ2-5; 9 nucleotides line up with TRBD2. The germline gives CDR1 SGHTA, CDR2 FQGNSA. The CDR3 sequence is 18 residues long. V trimming: 1 base; J trimming: 4 bases; junction bases outside the gene matches: 13. CDR3 region: CASSLVGVGSGRGETQYF. Written as DNA, the CDR3 is TGTGCCAGCAGCTTAGTGGGGGTTGGTAGCGGGAGAGGAGAGACCCAGTACTTC.

The chain combines TRBV19 with TRBJ2-7; D uncertain. V was shortened by 5 bases and J by 1 base, with 6 bases between the two germline ends. The CDR3 is made up of 12 amino acids. CDR1 and CDR2 from the germline V gene are LNHDA and SQIVND (reference sequence). DNA for the CDR3: TGTGCCAGTAGTGTCGGTTCCTACGAGCAGTACTTC. Protein: CASSVGSYEQYF. The whole variable domain, filled in from reference TRBV19 and TRBJ2-7, reads DGGITQSPKYLFRKEGQNVTLSCEQNLNHDAMYWYRQDPGQGLRLIYYSQIVNDFQKGDIAEGYSVSREKKESFPLTVTSAQKNPTAFYLCASSVGSYEQYFGPGTRLTVT.

The V and J genes are TRBV6-5 and TRBJ2-7, with D hard to call. This CDR3 has 15 amino acids. Trimming removed 0 bases from V and 0 bases from J, with 9 bases in between. The V gene's germline CDR1 is MNHEY and CDR2 SVGAGI. The chain's CDR3 is CASSYSSLSSYEQYF. The CDR3 nucleotides read TGTGCCAGCAGTTACTCGAGTCTGAGCTCCTACGAGCAGTACTTC.